This T cell receptor beta chain was obtained from a study of blood T cells in healthy people across ages. Donor samples were obtained from healthy Caucasian individuals from Russia, aged 6 to 90. V dropped 6 bases and J dropped 0 bases, with 10 bases sitting between them. The CDR3 contains 14 residues. Germline lookup yields CDR1 MNHEY and CDR2 SVGAGI. Next came a second PCR, run for about 6 to 12 cycles, which used a sample-barcoded 5' primer along with a J-beta primer mix. TCRdb reanalysed the 5' RACE reads using MiXCR and keeps one entry per CDR3 protein. The table includes about 780,000 distinct CDR3 sequences, approximately 67% detected once.

The chain carries TRBV6-5 and TRBJ2-3; D uncertain. This receptor was obtained from a man younger than 45 in good health. Sequenced material: blood. The CDR3 loop is CASRRLLSTDTQYF. CDR3 DNA: TGTGCCAGCAGGCGTCTGCTTAGCACAGATACGCAGTATTTT.